This TCR beta chain was recovered during a study of blood T cell repertoires in COVID-19. In the authors' methods: Researchers report that nucleated cell counts were estimated from reference gene primer amplification. Data came from immunoSEQ multiplex PCR; TCRdb stores just in-frame clones and leaves some out. That table furnishes V, J and clone size, whereas the DNA furnished D and trimming. Among tens of thousands of clones listed, about four fifths were seen once. There are 15 residues in the CDR3. The germline gives CDR1 MDHEN, CDR2 SYDVKM. The V and J ends lost 1 base and 2 bases respectively, with 11 bases between them.

Sequencing input: peripheral blood. This receptor was taken from a woman in her 70s with acute or convalescent COVID-19. The chain couples TRBV28 to TRBJ1-1, with a weak D call TRBD1 (5 bases). CDR3 DNA sequence: TGTGCCAGCAGTTTATTTGCTAGGGGCAACACTGAAGCTTTCTTT. It codes for CASSLFARGNTEAFF.